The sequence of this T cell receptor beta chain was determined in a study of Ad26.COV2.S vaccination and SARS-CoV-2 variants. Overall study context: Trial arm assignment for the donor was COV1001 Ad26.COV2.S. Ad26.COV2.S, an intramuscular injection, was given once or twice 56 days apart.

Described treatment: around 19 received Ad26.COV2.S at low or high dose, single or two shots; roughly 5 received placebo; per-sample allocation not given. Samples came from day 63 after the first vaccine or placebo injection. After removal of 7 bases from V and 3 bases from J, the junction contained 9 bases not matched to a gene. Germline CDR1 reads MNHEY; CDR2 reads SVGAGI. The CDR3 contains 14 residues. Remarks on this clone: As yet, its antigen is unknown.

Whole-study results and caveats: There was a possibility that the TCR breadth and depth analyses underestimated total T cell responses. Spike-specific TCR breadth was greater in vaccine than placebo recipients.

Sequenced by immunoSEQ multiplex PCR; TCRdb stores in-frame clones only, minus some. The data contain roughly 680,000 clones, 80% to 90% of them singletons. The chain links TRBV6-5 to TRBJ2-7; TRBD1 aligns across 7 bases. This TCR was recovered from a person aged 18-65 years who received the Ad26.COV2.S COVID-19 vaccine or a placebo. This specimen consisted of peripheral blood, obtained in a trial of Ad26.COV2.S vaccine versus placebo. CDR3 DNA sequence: TGTGCCAGCACTCCAAAGGACAGGTTCTACGAGCAGTACTTC. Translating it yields CASTPKDRFYEQYF.